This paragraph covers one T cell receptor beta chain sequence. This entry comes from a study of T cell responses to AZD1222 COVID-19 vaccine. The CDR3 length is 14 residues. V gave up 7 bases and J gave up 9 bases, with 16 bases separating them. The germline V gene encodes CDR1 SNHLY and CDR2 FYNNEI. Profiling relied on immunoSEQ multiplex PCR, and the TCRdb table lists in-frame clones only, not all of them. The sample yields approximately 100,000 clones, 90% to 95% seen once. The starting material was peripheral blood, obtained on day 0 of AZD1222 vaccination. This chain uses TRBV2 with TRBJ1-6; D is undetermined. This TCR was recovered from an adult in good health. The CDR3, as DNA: TGTGCCAGCACTACGCTAGGGATTGGTTCACCCCTCCACTTT. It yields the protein CASTTLGIGSPLHF.